These 18 T cell receptor beta chains were sequenced from one sample in a study of graft-versus-host responses after intestinal transplantation. Generated by immunoSEQ multiplex PCR, the TCRdb table keeps only in-frame clones and is missing some. The repertoire includes about 64,000 clones, roughly 92% of them detected once, and approximately 6.3% sits in the top ten. Sequencing was performed on bone marrow, taken 734 days after intestinal transplantation. The source of these receptors is a human patient who received an intestinal transplant, so some T cells may come from the graft donor.

The J gene is TRBJ1-5, the V gene TRBV6-5; D remains ambiguous. Germline V gene data show CDR1 as MNHEY and CDR2 as SVGAGI. There are 13 residues in the CDR3. V was cut by 7 bases and J by 2 bases, with 9 bases left in between. Here the CDR3 reads CASKTLGNQPQHF. The CDR3 DNA reads TGTGCCAGCAAGACCTTGGGCAATCAGCCCCAGCATTTT.

This clone has just one count. V is TRBV27 and J is TRBJ1-1, with TRBD1 as a possible D gene (5 bases). The ends were cut back, 6 bases at V and 1 base at J, with 9 bases in the middle. CDR1 is MNHEY, CDR2 SMNVEV, per germline (reference sequence). The CDR3 runs to 13 residues. The CDR3 is CASSPTGNTEAFF. The CDR3 DNA reads as TGTGCCAGCAGCCCAACAGGGAACACTGAAGCTTTCTTT.

The table lists this clone with a count of one. The chain joins TRBV19 to TRBJ1-5; weak D call: TRBD1 (5 bases). Germline V gene lookup returns CDR1 LNHDA and CDR2 SQIVND (reference sequence). The V end lost 9 bases, the J end lost 1 base, and 16 bases lay between the germline ends. This CDR3 contains 15 residues. CDR3 coding DNA: TGTGCCAGCGGGGAGGGGTACGGAAGCAATCAGCCCCAGCATTTT. Translation gives CASGEGYGSNQPQHF.

This chain joins TRBV20-1 and TRBJ2-3; D unresolved. V was trimmed by 5 bases and J by 6 bases, leaving 9 bases between them. The CDR3 has 11 amino acids. Germline values: CDR1 DFQATT, CDR2 SNEGSKA (reference sequence). CDR3 region: CSAAPKDTQYF. CDR3 in DNA: TGCAGTGCTGCCCCGAAGGATACGCAGTATTTT.

Sample share makes this clone medium-sized. The chain couples TRBV10-1 to TRBJ1-3; D not resolved. Germline V gene sequence: CDR1 WNHNN, CDR2 SYGVQD (reference sequence). The V and J ends lost 0 bases and 4 bases respectively, with 13 bases between them. There are 16 residues in the CDR3. The CDR3, as DNA: TGCGCCAGCAGTGAGTCGGCCCTTATGGGAGGAAACACCATATATTTT. Protein: CASSESALMGGNTIYF.

The chain is built from TRBV5-4 and TRBJ2-5; TRBD1 matches at 7 bases. Germline V CDR1 and CDR2: SGHNT, YYREEE (reference sequence). The J segment lost 2 bases and the V segment lost 5 bases, leaving 15 bases of the junction unmatched. The CDR3 totals 17 residues. CDR3 bases: TGTGCCAGCAGGATGAACCCAGGGGGTTCGGGTCAAGAGACCCAGTACTTC. This codes for CASRMNPGGSGQETQYF.

This clone has only one observation. V usage is TRBV7-6 and J usage is TRBJ2-7; D might be TRBD1 (8 bases). The V gene lost 4 bases and the J gene lost 7 bases, with 17 bases spanning the gap. This CDR3 contains 14 residues. Germline loops: CDR1 SGHVS, CDR2 FNYEAQ. The CDR3 nucleotides are TGTGCCAGCAGCTACAAACAGGGGGGGGAAGAGCAGTACTTC. Translated: CASSYKQGGEEQYF.

This chain joins TRBV19 and TRBJ2-6, with no clear D. There are 17 residues in the CDR3. The V gene lost 7 bases and the J gene lost 0 bases, with 16 bases spanning the gap. Germline assignment: CDR1 LNHDA and CDR2 SQIVND (reference sequence). The CDR3 loop is CASKVSPARSGANVLTF. CDR3 nucleotide sequence: TGTGCCAGTAAGGTTTCCCCCGCACGCTCTGGGGCCAACGTCCTGACTTTC.

The chain uses TRBV6-6 and TRBJ1-1; 7 bases match TRBD1. V was clipped by 6 bases and J by 7 bases; unmatched bases: 11. This CDR3 contains 14 residues. Per germline, CDR1 MNHNY and CDR2 SVGAGI (reference sequence). CDR3: CASSPGGGTDEAFF. DNA of the CDR3: TGTGCCAGCAGCCCCGGGGGGGGGACAGATGAAGCTTTCTTT.

The chain links TRBV19 to TRBJ1-2, with TRBD1 matching 7 bases. Trimming removed 4 bases from V and 4 bases from J; junction bases left unmatched: 9. Germline V gene sequence: CDR1 LNHDA, CDR2 SQIVND (reference sequence). The CDR3 contains 15 residues. Here the CDR3 DNA reads TGTGCCAGTAGTACCTTCCAGGGGGTGAGCTATGGCTACACCTTC. Residues: CASSTFQGVSYGYTF.

The chain recombines TRBV27 with TRBJ1-3; the match to TRBD1 covers 8 bases. The CDR3 sequence is 16 residues long. Trimming at V came to 5 bases and at J to 0 bases, leaving 6 bases not matched to a gene. Per germline, CDR1 MNHEY and CDR2 SMNVEV (reference sequence). Here the CDR3 reads CASSLGQGDSGNTIYF. DNA of the CDR3: TGTGCCAGCAGTCTTGGACAGGGAGACTCTGGAAACACCATATATTTT.

This chain joins TRBV19 and TRBJ2-1; D uncertain. The V and J ends lost 4 bases and 0 bases respectively, with 10 bases between them. Germline V CDR1 and CDR2: LNHDA, SQIVND (reference sequence). The CDR3 sequence is 15 residues long. The CDR3 bases are TGTGCCAGTAGTAGTTCAGATAGCTCCTACAATGAGCAGTTCTTC. Translation gives CASSSSDSSYNEQFF. Full variable domain (missing parts from reference TRBV19 and TRBJ2-1): DGGITQSPKYLFRKEGQNVTLSCEQNLNHDAMYWYRQDPGQGLRLIYYSQIVNDFQKGDIAEGYSVSREKKESFPLTVTSAQKNPTAFYLCASSSSDSSYNEQFFGPGTRLTVL.

The V call is TRBV19, the J call TRBJ2-5, with a weak D call TRBD1 (5 bases). Germline V gene lookup returns CDR1 LNHDA and CDR2 SQIVND (reference sequence). The V end was cut by 4 bases, the J end by 7 bases, with 16 bases between. CDR3 length equals 14 residues. CDR3 residues: CASSNEVEQGTQYF. CDR3 in DNA: TGTGCCAGTAGTAATGAAGTGGAGCAGGGGACCCAGTACTTC.

The chain carries TRBV2 and TRBJ2-5, with TRBD1 matching 7 bases. This CDR3 is built from 14 residues. In germline, CDR1 is SNHLY, CDR2 FYNNEI. The trim removed 6 bases at V and 2 bases at J, leaving 6 bases unmatched. The CDR3 bases are TGTGCCAGCAGGTACAGGGGAGCTCAAGAGACCCAGTACTTC. It translates to CASRYRGAQETQYF.

This chain connects TRBV6-6 to TRBJ1-1; 11 bases match TRBD1. The germline V gene has CDR1 MNHNY and CDR2 SVGAGI (reference sequence). V shed 2 bases, J shed 3 bases, and the junction held 5 bases outside the gene matches. The CDR3 consists of 16 residues. In nucleotides, the CDR3 is TGTGCCAGCAGTTACGAGGGACAGGGGGGCGACACTGAAGCTTTCTTT. As protein: CASSYEGQGGDTEAFF.

The rearrangement joins TRBV7-6 to TRBJ2-1; TRBD2 matches 8 bases. Germline CDR1 and CDR2: SGHVS and FNYEAQ. CDR3 size: 14 residues. The ends lost 2 bases at V and 4 bases at J; junction bases unmatched: 1. The CDR3 nucleotides read TGTGCCAGCAGCTTAACGGGAGGGTACAATGAGCAGTTCTTC. It translates to CASSLTGGYNEQFF.

CDR3 DNA sequence: TGTGCCGGAGCCTGGAGCGGGAACACAGATACGCAGTATTTT. This encodes CAGAWSGNTDTQYF. The chain carries TRBV2 and TRBJ2-3, with TRBD2 identical over 7 bases. The ends lost 11 bases at V and 2 bases at J; junction bases unmatched: 10. The germline CDR1 and CDR2 sequences are SNHLY and FYNNEI. This CDR3 region has 14 residues.

In its sample, this clone was seen once. CDR3 loop: CATTEGQEYEQYF. CDR3 in DNA: TGTGCCACCACCGAGGGACAGGAGTACGAGCAGTACTTC. The rearrangement uses TRBV28 and TRBJ2-5, with 8 positions matching TRBD1. The J call may be faulty, since TRBJ2-7 better matches the DNA end. CDR1 is MDHEN, CDR2 SYDVKM, per germline. The CDR3 is made up of 13 amino acids.